This TCR beta chain derives from a study of Ad26.COV2.S vaccination and SARS-CoV-2 variants. Study-wide background: Intramuscular Ad26.COV2.S at 5x10^10 or 1x10^11 viral particles.

The CDR3 is made up of 13 amino acids. The V and J ends lost 5 bases and 6 bases respectively, with 14 bases between them. CDR1 and CDR2 (germline): SGHTA, FQGNSA. The method was immunoSEQ multiplex PCR; TCRdb's version includes in-frame clones alone and lacks a portion of them. The sample includes 450,000 to 550,000 clones, nearly 90% of them seen just once. Stated treatment: around 19 received Ad26.COV2.S at low or high dose, single or two shots; roughly five received placebo; per-sample allocation not given. It was on day 63 after the first vaccine or placebo injection that samples were taken. An adult donor aged 18-55 years was enrolled in Boston.

The chain is built from TRBV7-2 and TRBJ2-7; perhaps TRBD2 as D (5 bases). This sample comprised peripheral blood, obtained in a trial of Ad26.COV2.S vaccine versus placebo. This sequence originates from a person between 18 and 65 years old who received the Ad26.COV2.S COVID-19 vaccine or a placebo. The CDR3 spells CASSPTRVSEQYV. For the CDR3, the DNA is TGTGCCAGCAGCCCCACGCGGGTATCCGAGCAGTACGTC.